The clone carrying this TCR beta chain was observed a handful of times. Its antigen is unknown. No patient had received any treatment before thyroid surgery. The data were taken from a study of metastatic and nonmetastatic thyroid tumors. About the research overall: Blood and tumor or nodule tissue repertoires from malignant and benign thyroid patients were compared.

Germline CDR1 MNHNS, CDR2 SASEGT. The CDR3 length is 16 residues. V shed 5 bases and J shed 5 bases, with 21 bases lying between them. As processed by the authors: Clinicopathological groups supplied CDR3 differences that were used to build a distant-metastasis classifier for papillary thyroid cancer. TCRdb used MiXCR to call clones anew from the PCR reads. None of the V and J calls come from the authors' own analysis; TCRdb made them. The profile shows over 8,000 clones, approximately 31% of them singletons. Overall study findings and caveats: Reports indicated that malignant thyroid tumors showed significantly higher TCR beta diversity than benign nodules did, in blood and tumor.

The TCR was taken from a female donor with papillary thyroid cancer or a benign thyroid nodule (not recorded which). Some clones in this sample may be carry-over from other donors' samples. Sample: adjacent normal tissue. The gene calls are TRBV6-1 and TRBJ1-2, with TRBD1 as a possible D gene (5 bases). CDR3 DNA: TGTGCCAGCAGTACTGGAACAAGCCTCAAGGGGTATGGCTACACCTTC. Encoded protein: CASSTGTSLKGYGYTF.